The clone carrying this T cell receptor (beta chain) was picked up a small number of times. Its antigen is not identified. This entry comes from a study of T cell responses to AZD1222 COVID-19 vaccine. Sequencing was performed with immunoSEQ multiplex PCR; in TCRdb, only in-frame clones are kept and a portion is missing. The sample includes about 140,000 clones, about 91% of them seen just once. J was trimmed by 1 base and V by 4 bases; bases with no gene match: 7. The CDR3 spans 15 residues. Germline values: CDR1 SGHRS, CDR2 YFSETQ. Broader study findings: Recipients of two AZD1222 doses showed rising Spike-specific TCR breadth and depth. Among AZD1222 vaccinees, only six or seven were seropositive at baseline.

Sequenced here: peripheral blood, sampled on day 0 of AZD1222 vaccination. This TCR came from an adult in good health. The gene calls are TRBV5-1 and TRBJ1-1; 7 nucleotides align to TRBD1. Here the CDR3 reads CASSITGATNTEAFF. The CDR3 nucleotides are TGCGCCAGCAGCATAACAGGGGCGACGAACACTGAAGCTTTCTTT.